The rows below give T cell receptor beta chains drawn from one sample of a study of vaccination effects on CD4 cells after COVID-19. Their antigens remain unidentified. Repertoires were generated with immunoSEQ multiplex PCR, while TCRdb's copy carries only in-frame clones and drops some. Among about 20,000 clones listed, just under 75% were seen once. Sample: CD4+ T cells from PBMCs cultured with a peptide pool, taken before COVID-19 vaccination. These receptor sequences come from a human donor who had a prior SARS-CoV-2 infection. CDR3s include the opening cysteine and the closing phenylalanine or tryptophan. Fields, in order: J gene, clone size, D gene, CDR3 length, V gene, CDR3 DNA, CDR3 protein. The D gene is left open where the match is weak. Some rows mark clone size as missing; the rest say once, few, many or name a class of expanded clone.

>TRBJ1-6|.|.|14|TRBV5-1
TGCGCCAGCAGCTTGGGGGAGGGGAGTTCACCCCTCCACTTT
CASSLGEGSSPLHF
>TRBJ1-5|.|.|15|TRBV6-2/TRBV6-3
TGTGCCAGCAGTGGGCGCGGGTATAGCAATCAGCCCCAGCATTTT
CASSGRGYSNQPQHF
>TRBJ2-1|.|.|15|TRBV5-8
TGTGCCAGCAGCTTGGTACTAGCCCCATACAATGAGCAGTTCTTC
CASSLVLAPYNEQFF
>TRBJ1-2|.|TRBD1|13|TRBV10-3
TGTGCCATGAGGGACAGCCAAAACTATGGCTACACCTTC
CAMRDSQNYGYTF
>TRBJ2-5|.|TRBD2|16|TRBV10-3
TGTGCCATCAGTGGGGGTAGCGGGAGTGTCCAAGAGACCCAGTACTTC
CAISGGSGSVQETQYF
>TRBJ1-5|.|TRBD1|16|TRBV4-3
TGCGCCAGCAGCCAAGACTGGGGACAGGGGATTCAGCCCCAGCATTTT
CASSQDWGQGIQPQHF
>TRBJ2-5|.|TRBD2|15|TRBV7-3
TGTGCCAGCAGCTCCGCTAGCGGGAGTGGGGAGACCCAGTACTTC
CASSSASGSGETQYF
>TRBJ1-6|.|.|14|TRBV19
TGTGCCAGTAGGGAGGGGAACTATAATTCACCCCTCCACTTT
CASREGNYNSPLHF
>TRBJ2-2|few|TRBD2|16|TRBV19
TGTGCCAGTAGTATTGGGCCGAAAGGACTGGGAGGGATCCCGTTTTTT
CASSIGPKGLGGIPFF
>TRBJ2-1|.|TRBD2|16|TRBV3-1/TRBV3-2
TGTGCCAGCAGCCGACGCGGGACTAGCGGAAGCAATGAGCAGTTCTTC
CASSRRGTSGSNEQFF
>TRBJ2-1|few|TRBD2|16|TRBV7-3
TGTGCCAGCAGTCGCGGACTAGACTGGGGCTACAATGAGCAGTTCTTC
CASSRGLDWGYNEQFF
>TRBJ2-2|.|TRBD2|17|TRBV4-1
TGCGCCAGCAGCCAAGCATTAGCGGGATCACACACCGGGGAGCTGTTTTTT
CASSQALAGSHTGELFF
>TRBJ1-1|few|.|11|TRBV20-1
TGCAGTGCTAGAGCCATAACTGAAGCTTTCTTT
CSARAITEAFF
>TRBJ2-4|.|.|17|TRBV3-1/TRBV3-2
TGTGCCAGCAGCCCCAGAGGGGGGGGTCTAGCCAAAAACATTCAGTACTTC
CASSPRGGGLAKNIQYF
>TRBJ1-1|.|.|14|TRBV5-5
TGTGCCAGCAGCTCCGACAGGAGCAACACTGAAGCTTTCTTT
CASSSDRSNTEAFF